These 12 T cell receptor beta chains were sequenced from one sample in a study of cytomegalovirus exposure and HLA in healthy donors. PCR involved 60 Vbeta and 13 Jbeta primers. Clones were sequenced by immunoSEQ multiplex PCR, and TCRdb holds only the in-frame ones, with some missing. This sample carries 150,000 to 200,000 clones, 81% of them seen once, and the ten largest clones take approximately 3.9%. Sequencing was carried out using PBMCs. The origin of the receptors is a man aged 50-59 years in good health and CMV-seronegative.

V usage is TRBV9 and J usage is TRBJ2-2; the D is unclear. V lost 1 base to trimming and J lost 3 bases, with 16 bases between them. The CDR3 contains 17 residues. Germline-derived CDR1 and CDR2 are SGDLS and YYNGEE. CDR3 coding DNA: TGTGCCAGCAGCGTATTATCTGGCGTTCTAGACACCGGGGAGCTGTTTTTT. Translation: CASSVLSGVLDTGELFF.

The table lists this clone with a few counts. At one end, the junction sequence differs from germline, possibly due to a read error. The same CDR3 also results from other DNA sequences found in this sample. The V call is TRBV5-1, the J call TRBJ2-7; D possibly corresponds to TRBD1 (6 bases). The CDR3 length is 13 residues. Germline V gene sequence: CDR1 SGHRS, CDR2 YFSETQ. Here the CDR3 reads CASSSGTPIEQYF. The CDR3 nucleotides read TGTGCCAGCAGCTCCGGGACACCCATCGAGCAGTACTTC.

V and J are TRBV30 and TRBJ1-5; D unclear. The V end lost 6 bases, the J end lost 0 bases, and 9 bases lay between the germline ends. This CDR3 has 13 residues. Germline CDR1 GTSNPN, CDR2 SVGIG (reference sequence). CDR3 amino acids: CACNSYSNQPQHF. The CDR3 bases are TGTGCCTGCAACAGCTATAGCAATCAGCCCCAGCATTTT.

This chain joins TRBV5-1 and TRBJ2-3; 10 bases align to TRBD2. With 4 bases clipped from V and 0 bases from J, the junction kept 8 bases outside the gene matches. The CDR3 spans 17 residues. Germline CDR1 SGHRS, CDR2 YFSETQ. CDR3 protein: CASSLARLAGSTDTQYF. Here the CDR3 DNA reads TGCGCCAGCAGCCTGGCCAGACTAGCGGGTAGCACAGATACGCAGTATTTT.

The chain combines TRBV7-9 with TRBJ2-7; D perhaps matches TRBD1 (5 bases). The CDR3 is 14 residues long. Germline V gene sequence: CDR1 SEHNR, CDR2 FQNEAQ (reference sequence). Trimming stripped 5 bases from V and 3 bases from J, with 14 bases between. The CDR3 region has the DNA TGTGCCAGCAGCACCTCGACAGAATTCTACGAGCAGTACTTC. Its protein product is CASSTSTEFYEQYF. Full variable domain (remainder filled in from reference TRBV7-9 and TRBJ2-7): DTGVSQNPRHKITKRGQNVTFRCDPISEHNRLYWYRQTLGQGPEFLTYFQNEAQLEKSRLLSDRFSAERPKGSFSTLEIQRTEQGDSAMYLCASSTSTEFYEQYFGPGTRLTVT.

The V call is TRBV7-2, the J call TRBJ1-1, with a weak D call TRBD1 (5 bases). The CDR3 extends over 15 amino acids. Germline V gene data show CDR1 as SGHTA and CDR2 as FQGNSA. Deletions cut 6 bases from V and 1 base from J, with 15 bases between. The DNA of the CDR3 is TGTGCCAGCAGTTTCTCAGGGTCCGGGAACACTGAAGCTTTCTTT. Translation gives CASSFSGSGNTEAFF.

V and J are TRBV6-5 and TRBJ1-6; D remains unclear. Looked up from germline, CDR1 is MNHEY and CDR2 is SVGAGI. The CDR3 consists of 14 residues. Between the trimmed V and J ends, which lost 0 bases and 9 bases, there was a span of 9 bases. The CDR3, as DNA: TGTGCCAGCAGTTACTCGGTGCAGGCTTCACCCCTCCACTTT. Amino acids: CASSYSVQASPLHF.

The chain couples TRBV5-6 to TRBJ1-1, with 8 bases that match TRBD1. The germline V gene encodes CDR1 SGHDT and CDR2 YYEEEE. CDR3 size: 14 residues. Germline trimming cut 5 bases from V and 1 base from J; bases unmatched to any gene: 4. CDR3 sequence (DNA): TGTGCCAGCAGACCTGGACAGGGGAACACTGAAGCTTTCTTT. This translates into CASRPGQGNTEAFF. The full variable domain, completed using reference TRBV5-6 and TRBJ1-1, is DAGVTQSPTHLIKTRGQQVTLRCSPKSGHDTVSWYQQALGQGPQFIFQYYEEEERQRGNFPDRFSGHQFPNYSSELNVNALLLGDSALYLCASRPGQGNTEAFFGQGTRLTVV.

The rearrangement uses TRBV9 and TRBJ2-5; no clear D gene. Germline V lookup: CDR1 SGDLS, CDR2 YYNGEE. Trimming shortened V by 4 bases and J by 4 bases, and 8 bases separated the two germline ends. CDR3 length: 12 residues. This CDR3 reads CASSPGGETQYF. In nucleotides, the CDR3 is TGTGCCAGCAGCCCAGGTGGAGAGACCCAGTACTTC.

The chain links TRBV4-3 to TRBJ2-7; 8 bases line up with TRBD1. Per the germline V gene, CDR1 is LGHNA and CDR2 is YSLEER. The CDR3 runs 15 residues. Trimming removed 1 base from V and 2 bases from J; junction bases left unmatched: 4. The CDR3 spells CASSQAATGAYEQYF. The CDR3 nucleotides read TGCGCCAGCAGCCAAGCGGCGACAGGGGCCTACGAGCAGTACTTC.

This clone was picked up one time. This chain uses TRBV28 with TRBJ2-5; 9 nucleotides agree with TRBD1. The DNA end favors TRBJ2-7, so the J call may be wrong. CDR1 and CDR2 from the germline V gene are MDHEN and SYDVKM. This CDR3 is 15 amino acids long. The CDR3 is CASSRQGQGTHEQYF. The CDR3 DNA follows: TGTGCCAGCAGTCGTCAGGGACAGGGAACCCACGAGCAGTACTTC.

The rearrangement joins TRBV13 to TRBJ2-1, with D perhaps matching TRBD1 (7 bases). The CDR3 totals 17 residues. From germline, CDR1 is PRHDT and CDR2 FYEKMQ (reference sequence). V lost 1 base and J lost 4, with 17 bases in between. CDR3 DNA sequence: TGTGCCAGCAGCTTAGCCGCGGGGCAGGGGGTATACAATGAGCAGTTCTTC. Encoded protein: CASSLAAGQGVYNEQFF.